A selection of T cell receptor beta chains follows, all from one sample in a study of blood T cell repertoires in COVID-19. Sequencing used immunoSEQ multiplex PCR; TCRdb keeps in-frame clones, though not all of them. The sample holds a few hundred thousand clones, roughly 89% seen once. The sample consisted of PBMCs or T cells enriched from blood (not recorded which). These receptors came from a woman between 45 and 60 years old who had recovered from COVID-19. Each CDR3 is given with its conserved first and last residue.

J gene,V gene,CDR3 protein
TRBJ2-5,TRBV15,CATSRDRLVWETQYF
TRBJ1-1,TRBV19,CASSRRWGGNTEAFF
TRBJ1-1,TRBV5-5,CASSLGQGAISMNTEAFF
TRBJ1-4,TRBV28,CASGSNEKLFF
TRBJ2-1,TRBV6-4,CASSPEGGNEQFF
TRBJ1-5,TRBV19,CASSPGGRGLNQPQHF
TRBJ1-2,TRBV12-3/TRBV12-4,CASSRDSSGYTF
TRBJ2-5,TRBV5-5,CASSLSPLGDSLRETQYF
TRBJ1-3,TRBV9,CASREGTASGNTIYF
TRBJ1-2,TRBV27,CASSLDDKYGYTF
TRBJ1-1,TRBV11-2,CASSLGHRGTEAFF
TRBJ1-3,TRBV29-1,CSVAPGAGNTIYF
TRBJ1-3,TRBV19,CASSMVQGRRNTIYF
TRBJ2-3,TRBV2,CASGGQHDTQYF
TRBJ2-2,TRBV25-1,CASRGEGMTGELFF
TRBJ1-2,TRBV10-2,CASSSGPYGYTF
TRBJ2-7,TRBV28,CASMGRFYEQYF
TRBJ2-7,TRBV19,CASSAQTGTFYEQYF
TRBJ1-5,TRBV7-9,CASSTPRGEPQHF
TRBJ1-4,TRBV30,CAWGVVQATNEKLFF
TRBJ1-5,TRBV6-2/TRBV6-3,CASSYSTRANQPQHF
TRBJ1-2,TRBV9,CASSVSLQGTYGYTF
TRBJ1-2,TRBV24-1,CATSESNYGYTF
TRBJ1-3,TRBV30,CAWSNPGTGGNTIYF
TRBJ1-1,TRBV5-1,CASSLAESTEAFF
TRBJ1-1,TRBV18,CASSPPMGGNTEAFF
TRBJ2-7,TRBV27,CASSPAGTGVYEQYF
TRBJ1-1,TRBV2,CASSDELDEAFF
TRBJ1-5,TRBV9,CASSASGTGFGQPQHF
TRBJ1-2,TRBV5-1,CASGPGQGTNGYTF
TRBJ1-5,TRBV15,CATSRDKGNNQPQHF
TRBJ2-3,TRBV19,CASSGFGATGTDTQYF
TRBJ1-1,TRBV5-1,CASSLGAENTEAFF
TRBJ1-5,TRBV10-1,CASHATGQWNQPQHF
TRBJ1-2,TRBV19,CASRSGGLYGYTF
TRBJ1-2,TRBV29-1,CSGRGAYGYTF
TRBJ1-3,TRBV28,CASSFLTGGSGNTIYF
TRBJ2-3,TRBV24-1,CATSGTSGAILFTDTQYF
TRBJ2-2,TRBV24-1,CATSGNSNTGELFF
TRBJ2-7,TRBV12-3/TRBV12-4,CASSRDSVGEQYF
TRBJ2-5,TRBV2,CASILQRRDYDVETQYF
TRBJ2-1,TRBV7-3,CASSLRADNEQFF
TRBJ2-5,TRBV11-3,CASSLGKGHLQETQYF
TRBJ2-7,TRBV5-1,CASSETGNTYEQYF
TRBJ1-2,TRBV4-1,CASSPGQADNGYTF
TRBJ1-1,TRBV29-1,CSVTGTEAFF
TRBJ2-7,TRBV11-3,CASNGVHNLYEQYF
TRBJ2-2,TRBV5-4,CASSLWGVAGELFF
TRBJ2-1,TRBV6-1,CASSDHRGAYNEQFF
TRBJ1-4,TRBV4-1,CASSQGGRGKLFF
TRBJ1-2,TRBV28,CASSTGRGGYTF
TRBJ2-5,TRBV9,CASSGTEAGGLETQYF
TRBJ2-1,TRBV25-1,CASKRGASYNEQFF
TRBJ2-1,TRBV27,CASRLAGVNNEQFF
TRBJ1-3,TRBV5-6,CASSHSSGNTIYF
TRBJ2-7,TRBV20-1,CSPGGVREQYF
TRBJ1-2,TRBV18,CASSPPGTGGYTF
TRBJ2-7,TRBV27,CASSLTSGGVYEQYF
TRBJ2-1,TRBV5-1,CASTEGVSYNEQFF
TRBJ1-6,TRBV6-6,CASRGTGEYSPLHF